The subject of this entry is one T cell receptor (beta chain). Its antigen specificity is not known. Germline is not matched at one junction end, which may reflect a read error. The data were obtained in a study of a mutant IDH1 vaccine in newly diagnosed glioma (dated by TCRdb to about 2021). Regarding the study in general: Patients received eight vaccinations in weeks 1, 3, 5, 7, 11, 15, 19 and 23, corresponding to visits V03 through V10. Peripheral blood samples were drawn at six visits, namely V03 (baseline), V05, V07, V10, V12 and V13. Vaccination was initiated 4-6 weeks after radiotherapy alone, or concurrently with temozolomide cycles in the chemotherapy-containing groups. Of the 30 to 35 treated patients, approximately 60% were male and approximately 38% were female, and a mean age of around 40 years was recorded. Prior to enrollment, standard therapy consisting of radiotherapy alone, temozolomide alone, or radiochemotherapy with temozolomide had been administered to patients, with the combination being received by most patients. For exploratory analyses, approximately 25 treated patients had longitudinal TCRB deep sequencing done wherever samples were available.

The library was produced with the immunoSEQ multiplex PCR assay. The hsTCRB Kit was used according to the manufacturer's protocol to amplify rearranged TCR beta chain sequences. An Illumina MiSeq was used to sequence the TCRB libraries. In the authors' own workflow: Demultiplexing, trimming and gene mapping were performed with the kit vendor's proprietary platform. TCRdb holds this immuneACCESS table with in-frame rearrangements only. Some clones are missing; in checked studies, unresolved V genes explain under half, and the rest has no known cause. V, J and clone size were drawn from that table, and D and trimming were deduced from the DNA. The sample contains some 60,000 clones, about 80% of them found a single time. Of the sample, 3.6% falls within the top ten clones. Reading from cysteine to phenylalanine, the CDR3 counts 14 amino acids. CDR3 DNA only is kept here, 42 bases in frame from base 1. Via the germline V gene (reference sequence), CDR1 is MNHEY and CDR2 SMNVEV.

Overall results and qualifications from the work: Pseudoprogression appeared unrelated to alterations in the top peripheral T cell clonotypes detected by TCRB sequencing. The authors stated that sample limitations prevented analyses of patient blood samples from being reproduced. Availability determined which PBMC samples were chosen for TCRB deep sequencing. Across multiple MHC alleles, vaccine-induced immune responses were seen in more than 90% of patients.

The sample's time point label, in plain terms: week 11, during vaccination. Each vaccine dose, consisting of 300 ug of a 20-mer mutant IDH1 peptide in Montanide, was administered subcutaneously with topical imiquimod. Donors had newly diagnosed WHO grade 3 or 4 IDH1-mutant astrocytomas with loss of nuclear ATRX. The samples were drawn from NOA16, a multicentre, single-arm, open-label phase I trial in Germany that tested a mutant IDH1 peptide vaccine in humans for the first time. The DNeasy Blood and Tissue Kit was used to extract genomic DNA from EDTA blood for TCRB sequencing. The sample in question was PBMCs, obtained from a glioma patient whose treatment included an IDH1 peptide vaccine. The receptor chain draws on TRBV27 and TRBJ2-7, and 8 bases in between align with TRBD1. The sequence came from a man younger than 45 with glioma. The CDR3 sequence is CASSLFRGHLEQYF. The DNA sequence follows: TGTGCCAGCAGCTTATTCAGGGGGCATCTCGAGCAGTACTTC.